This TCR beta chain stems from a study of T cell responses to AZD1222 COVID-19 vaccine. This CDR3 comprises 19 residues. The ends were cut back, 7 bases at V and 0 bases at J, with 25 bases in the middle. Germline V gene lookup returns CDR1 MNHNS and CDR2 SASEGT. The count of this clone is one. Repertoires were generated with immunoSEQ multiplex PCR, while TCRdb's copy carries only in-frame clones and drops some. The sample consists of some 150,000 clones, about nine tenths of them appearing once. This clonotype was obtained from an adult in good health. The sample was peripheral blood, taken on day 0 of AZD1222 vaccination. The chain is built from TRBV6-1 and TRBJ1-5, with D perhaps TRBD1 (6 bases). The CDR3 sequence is CASTDPGQGGYYSNQPQHF. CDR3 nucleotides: TGTGCCAGCACTGACCCCGGACAAGGGGGATATTATAGCAATCAGCCCCAGCATTTT.